Many counts were recorded for the clone carrying this TCR beta chain. This specimen belongs to a study of neurological immune-mediated disorders. TCRdb re-called the 5' RACE reads with MiXCR, one entry per CDR3 protein. The table has about 82,000 distinct CDR3 sequences, approximately 2.4% seen once. This TCR was sampled from a woman in her thirties with multiple sclerosis. Sequencing was performed on PBMCs.

In DNA, the CDR3 is TGCAGTGCTGGGGGTACAGAGACCCAGTACTTC. Translation: CSAGGTETQYF. The J gene is TRBJ2-5, the V gene TRBV20-1, with D perhaps assigned TRBD1 or TRBD2 (5 bases each). There are 11 residues in the CDR3. V dropped 5 bases and J dropped 4 bases, with 8 bases sitting between them. Per germline, CDR1 DFQATT and CDR2 SNEGSKA (reference sequence).